This T cell receptor beta chain emerged from a study of cytomegalovirus exposure and HLA in healthy donors. The CDR3 length is 15 residues. The V gene lost 5 bases and the J gene lost 5 bases, with 17 bases spanning the gap. Germline values: CDR1 SGHAT, CDR2 FQNNGV. Amplification used 60 Vbeta primers and 13 Jbeta primers. This table comes from immunoSEQ multiplex PCR, and its TCRdb copy is limited to in-frame clones, with some not included. The table records approximately 130,000 clones, 75% to 90% of them present only once. The clonotype originates from a woman in her twenties or thirties in good health and CMV-seropositive. This chain uses TRBV11-2 with TRBJ2-3; D gene ambiguous. Sequencing was carried out using PBMCs. The CDR3 spells CASSLRGSGKDTQYF. The CDR3 nucleotides read TGTGCCAGCAGCCTCAGAGGCTCGGGTAAAGATACGCAGTATTTT.